This TCR beta chain was captured in a study of CD8 T cells in ankylosing spondylitis. Quantitative 5'-RACE with molecular barcodes produced the TCR beta libraries. Using its own MiXCR run on the 5' RACE reads, TCRdb lists one record per CDR3 protein. Of hundreds of thousands of distinct CDR3 sequences listed, 10% to 15% are singletons. Findings of the study overall: Some of these motif variants have turned up before, in reports on reactive arthritis synovial fluid and blood. Disease-associated clones were reportedly significantly overrepresented in matched ankylosing spondylitis synovial fluid. Disease-linked clones, CD8+, were relatively rare in peripheral blood. Seven or eight highly homologous variants formed a TCR beta motif that appeared characteristic of ankylosing spondylitis blood.

Points on this clonotype: The target antigen is unknown.

The CDR3 is 16 amino acids. Looked up from germline, CDR1 is SGHNT and CDR2 is YENEEA. Trimming at V came to 4 bases and at J to 0 bases, leaving 6 bases not matched to a gene. The clonotype originates from a male donor with ankylosing spondylitis. The sequenced material came from blood, either unsorted or a sorted T cell fraction (not recorded which). The chain is built from TRBV11-3 and TRBJ1-5, with 7 bases aligning to TRBD1. Written as DNA, the CDR3 is TGTGCCAGCAGCTCGGCACAGGGGAATAGCAATCAGCCCCAGCATTTT. Protein product: CASSSAQGNSNQPQHF.